Included here is one TCR beta chain sequence, with context. This clonotype appeared many times. Its recognized antigen is unknown. No quality values exist for individual bases; no much larger clone is one base distant. Moderately to severely active disease, a Clinical Activity Score of at least 3, a NOSPECS grade of at least 4, and a duration under 3 months were present in ophthalmopathy patients. Any patient with an uncontrolled infection, another autoimmune disease, pregnancy or lactation was excluded. Diagnoses were based on clinical symptoms, serum thyroxine and TRAb, thyroid ultrasound and orbital computed tomography. PBMCs were separated from approximately 10 ml of fresh peripheral blood using Ficoll-Paque density gradient centrifugation. Total RNA was extracted with Trizol reagent, and quality was checked on an Agilent 2100 Bioanalyzer. This sample is part of a study of T cells in Graves' hyperthyroidism and ophthalmopathy (dated by TCRdb to the late 2010s). Broadly, across the study: Peripheral blood was sampled at the time of initial diagnosis, prior to any treatment. To identify distinguishing TCR V-J signatures, a discovery cohort of 100 patients was used, comprising under 45 with Graves' ophthalmopathy and around 57 with stable Graves' hyperthyroidism. Prospective prediction of ophthalmopathy was tested in an independent validation cohort of 18 to 20 hyperthyroidism patients and 15 to 17 patients who later progressed to ophthalmopathy. The roughly 90 discovery patients were divided at random into training and test sets in a 7:3 ratio. In several Graves' hyperthyroidism patients, the study also compared T-cell repertoires from thyroid tissue with T-cell repertoires from blood. Once sampling was done, hyperthyroidism patients were given methimazole at a starting dose of 30 mg daily, whereas ophthalmopathy patients were given high-dose intravenous methylprednisolone. According to the paper, TCR Vbeta CDR3 sequencing was carried out on 135 peripheral blood samples, which came from fewer than 50 ophthalmopathy, 75 to 80 hyperthyroidism and some 17 progressor patients. The full study reports these points: No statistical method was used to set the sample size in advance, and investigators knew the group allocation. In cross-validation, a model built on a 13 V-J signature told ophthalmopathy apart from stable hyperthyroidism with 85% to 90% sensitivity and about 81% specificity, and in testing the same model reached 80%/75%. Most expanded thyroid clonotypes (frequency above 0.001) were also detected in blood, suggesting blood repertoires may reflect thyroid immune responses. In validation, progression to ophthalmopathy was predicted by the model with more than 65% sensitivity and under 85% specificity, a median of about 6.8 months before onset.

The TCR beta CDR3 regions were amplified from RNA transcripts. For the first round of RT-PCR on the TCR CDR3, the HTBI primer set was used together with the Qiagen OneStep RT-PCR kit. A second multiplex PCR round built the libraries, followed by size selection and purification. Sequencing of the libraries was done on an Illumina HiSeq2000 using paired-end 100 bp reads. Per the authors' processing: SOAPnuke was used to process the raw data, removing reads that contained adapters or uncalled bases, had a mean Phred below 15, or lacked an exact match to the constant primer or identifier. High-quality paired reads were merged using COPE v1.2.5, and each unique nucleotide sequence was defined as a clonotype. MiTCR v1.1 was used to align clonotypes to the IMGT TRBV, TRBD and TRBJ reference segments. Analysis was restricted to V-J combinations with a frequency above 0.0001, which covered 98% to 99.2% of repertoires. A TCS score was defined as the ratio of F50 (clonal expansion) to E x V (chaos), with BLOSUM62-based TCRdist applied between CDR3 peptides within each V-J. Welch's t-statistics and random forest reduced roughly 530 V-J features to 13, which were used in a naive Bayes classifier (R e1071). TCRdb handled the public reads itself, with Q25 trimming in fastp and clone calling in MiXCR, and kept productive beta chains. Every CDR3 protein is listed once, alongside the most common genes and DNA of its rows. Here the V and J calls rest on TCRdb's processing, not on the authors' analysis. Counted in this sample were hundreds of thousands of distinct CDR3 sequences; 16% of them appeared once. The top ten constitute 25% to 30% of the sample.

The germline V gene gives CDR1 as SGHTS and CDR2 as YDEGEE. V is clipped by 0 bases and J by 2 bases, and the sequence between their germline boundaries is 5 bases long. The CDR3 starts with the cysteine, ends with the phenylalanine, and has 14 residues. This entry keeps only the CDR3 DNA: 42 bases, framed from base 1. The V gene is TRBV5-8 and the J gene is TRBJ2-2; too little of a D gene remains to name it. This TCR was recovered from a woman between 18 and 29 years old with Graves' ophthalmopathy. Material: blood. The CDR3 region: CASSLVSNTGELFF. The sequence in DNA is TGTGCCAGCAGCTTGGTTAGCAACACCGGGGAGCTGTTTTTT. This CDR3, with the reference TRBV5-8 and TRBJ2-2 proteins standing in past its ends, gives the full variable domain EAGVTQSPTHLIKTRGQQATLRCSPISGHTSVYWYQQALGLGLQFLLWYDEGEERNRGNFPPRFSGRQFPNYSSELNVNALELEDSALYLCASSLVSNTGELFFGEGSRLTVL.